Reported below is one TCR beta chain. No antigen is known for it. Nothing much larger sits one base from this clone, and base qualities are not available. The data belong to a study of Ad26.COV2.S vaccination and SARS-CoV-2 variants (dated by TCRdb to about 2021). Study-level background: Donors in the vaccine arm were drawn from COV1001, a phase I-IIa trial of Ad26.COV2.S in healthy adults that was multicentre, randomized, double-blind and placebo-controlled. Sequencing of the TCRbeta repertoire served to evaluate the specificity and breadth of SARS-CoV-2-reactive T cell receptors following Ad26.COV2.S vaccination. Participants in the trial were split at random into five groups of five each, receiving low-dose or high-dose Ad26.COV2.S once or twice, or else placebo on both occasions. The TCR-sequenced set comprised around 30 samples: some 20 Ad26.COV2.S vaccine recipients, 5 placebo recipients and 8 SARS-CoV-2 convalescent individuals. Throughout the experiments and outcome assessment, investigators stayed blinded to trial group allocation. Ad26.COV2.S was administered intramuscularly at a dose of 5x10^10 or 1x10^11 viral particles, either as one shot or as two shots given 56 days apart. What the work shows at the level of the full study, not this receptor alone: Comparing responses between vaccine doses or regimens was not something the study was powered to do. After vaccination, substantial breadth of spike-specific CD8+ and CD4+ T cell responses was reported. Vaccine and placebo recipients had similar non-spike TCR breadth, a finding consistent with the vaccine containing only spike. According to the authors, total T cell responses may have been underestimated by the TCR breadth and depth analyses. Ad26.COV2.S recipients had higher spike-specific TCR breadth than placebo recipients (P = 0.0014).

The treatment or condition label of this sample denotes: roughly 20 received Ad26.COV2.S at low or high dose, single or two shots; about 5 received placebo; per-sample allocation not given. For vaccine and placebo recipients, the sequenced repertoires came from samples collected on day 63 after the first injection. In Cohort 1b, 20 to 25 adults aged 18-55 years were enrolled at a single site in Boston, USA, between 29 July and 7 August 2020. Ad26.COV2.S consisted of a replication-incompetent adenovirus type 26 vector by which a prefusion-stabilized SARS-CoV-2 spike protein from the original Wuhan strain was expressed. The immunoSEQ Assay was the method used to sequence TCRbeta CDR3 regions. After extraction, genomic DNA underwent amplification by bias-controlled multiplex PCR, followed by high-throughput sequencing. The paper's processing steps were these. To quantify the absolute abundance of every unique TCRbeta CDR3 region, sequences were collapsed and filtered. T cell fraction was estimated by normalizing TCRbeta template counts to usable DNA, which was measured by amplifying reference genes present in all nucleated cells. Repertoire TCRs were annotated as SARS-CoV-2-specific when V gene, CDR3 amino acid sequence and J gene were exactly matched to a known reactive TCR set. The reference SARS-CoV-2 TCR set was obtained from MIRA and was filtered for enrichment in COVID-19-positive ImmuneCODE repertoires, whereby public or cross-reactive TCRs were removed. Drawing on the MIRA antigens, annotated TCRs were analysed further at the level of specific ORF or position within ORF. Depth was the summed frequency of annotated unique rearrangements, while breadth was defined as annotated unique rearrangements over total unique productive rearrangements. Two-sided Wilcoxon rank-sum tests were used to compare TCR breadth between groups. TCRdb limited this immuneACCESS table to in-frame rearrangements with V and J called. A share of clones is missing; checked studies link under half to unresolved V genes, and the rest is unexplained. For V, J and clone size, that table is used; D and trimming come from the DNA. For this sample the table gives 300,000 to 400,000 clones, of which more than 75% were detected only once. 3% to 4% of the sample belongs to the ten largest clones.

The germline V gene encodes CDR1 MNHEY and CDR2 SVGEGT. V and J are truncated by 6 bases and 3 bases respectively, leaving an intervening sequence of 9 bases. Its CDR3 holds 12 amino acids, cysteine through phenylalanine. CDR3 DNA only is kept here, 36 bases in frame from base 1. The sample in question was peripheral blood, obtained in a trial of Ad26.COV2.S vaccine versus placebo. The sequence is built from TRBV6-2 or TRBV6-3 and TRBJ2-7, with a tentative D gene TRBD1 over 5 matching bases. This sequence was found in a person between 18 and 60 years old who received the Ad26.COV2.S COVID-19 vaccine or a placebo. The DNA sequence is given as TGTGCCAGCAGCCGACAGTTCTACGAGCAGTACTTC. Its amino acids are CASSRQFYEQYF.